The 15 T cell receptor beta chains listed next were all sequenced from one sample in a study of T cell repertoires in cytomegalovirus infection. Each CDR3 protein is one row after TCRdb ran MiXCR on the reads. The sample lists approximately 750,000 distinct CDR3 sequences; 35% to 45% were seen once. The sample was PBMCs. The receptors originated from a human donor in good health (CMV status not recorded). Some clones in this sample may be carry-over from other donors' samples.

V gene TRBV20-1 combines with J gene TRBJ2-1, with 11 bases that match TRBD2. The CDR3 spans 18 residues. Germline V gene sequence: CDR1 DFQATT, CDR2 SNEGSKA (reference sequence). Germline trimming cut 0 bases from V and 4 bases from J; bases unmatched to any gene: 11. This CDR3 reads CSARDRGLAGGKYNEQFF. CDR3 coding DNA: TGCAGTGCTAGAGACCGCGGGCTAGCGGGAGGAAAGTACAATGAGCAGTTCTTC.

A single count supports this clonotype. The V gene is TRBV10-3, the J gene TRBJ1-2; perhaps TRBD1 as D (6 bases). V lost 3 bases, J lost 3 bases, and 11 bases lay in between. This CDR3 has 14 residues. From germline, CDR1 is ENHRY and CDR2 SYGVKD. DNA of the CDR3: TGTGCCATCAGTGATTGGACAGCCTACTATGGCTACACCTTC. Residues: CAISDWTAYYGYTF.

The chain employs TRBV29-1 and TRBJ1-2, with a possible D match to TRBD1 (5 bases). Trimming pared 4 bases from V and 4 bases from J, leaving 7 bases between. Germline V gives CDR1 SQVTM, CDR2 ANQGSEA. The length of the CDR3 is 11 residues. The CDR3 spells CSVGQSYGYTF. Here the CDR3 DNA reads TGCAGCGTTGGACAGAGCTATGGCTACACCTTC.

On this clonotype itself: The germline gene is not matched at one end of the junction; a read error may be the cause. V usage is TRBV11-3 and J usage is TRBJ2-2; a possible D gene is TRBD2 (5 bases). The germline CDR1 and CDR2 sequences are SGHNT and YENEEA. CDR3 size: 15 residues. The CDR3 region is CSSSKDFANTGELFF. CDR3 nucleotide sequence: TGTTCCAGCAGCAAGGACTTCGCGAACACCGGGGAGCTGTTTTTT. Using reference TRBV11-3 and TRBJ2-2 for the parts outside the CDR3, the full variable domain is EAGVVQSPRYKIIEKKQPVAFWCNPISGHNTLYWYLQNLGQGPELLIRYENEEAVDDSQLPKDRFSAERLKGVDSTLKIQPAELGDSAVYLCSSSKDFANTGELFFGEGSRLTVL.

This clonotype was recorded a few times. This chain links TRBV6-1 with TRBJ2-2; D unresolved. The CDR3 totals 15 residues. Germline V gene sequence: CDR1 MNHNS, CDR2 SASEGT. V lost 6 bases, J lost 7 bases, and 18 bases lay in between. This CDR3 is CASSEKGFGGGELFF. The CDR3 DNA reads as TGTGCCAGCAGCGAAAAAGGGTTTGGCGGCGGGGAGCTGTTTTTT.

This clonotype was detected a few times. The V gene is TRBV4-2, the J gene TRBJ2-3, with TRBD2 matching over 9 bases. Germline values: CDR1 LGHNA, CDR2 YNFKEQ. The length of the CDR3 is 16 residues. V lost 4 bases to trimming and J lost 1 base; unmatched junction nucleotides: 6. The CDR3 DNA follows: TGTGCCAGCAGCCCCGGACTAGCGAGCGGCACAGATACGCAGTATTTT. Translating it yields CASSPGLASGTDTQYF.

The chain couples TRBV7-2 to TRBJ2-1, with D uncertain. V dropped 3 bases and J dropped 12 bases, with 21 bases sitting between them. From germline, CDR1 is SGHTA and CDR2 FQGNSA. CDR3 size: 15 residues. The CDR3 DNA sequence: TGTGCCAGCAGCTTTCTGTCTCACTACCCCAACGGGCAGTTCTTC. It specifies CASSFLSHYPNGQFF.

CDR3 amino acids: CASSGAGYTF. In DNA, the CDR3 is TGTGCCAGTAGTGGAGCTGGCTACACCTTC. The rearrangement joins TRBV19 to TRBJ1-2; D is uncertain. CDR3 length equals 10 residues. V dropped 5 bases and J dropped 7 bases, with 5 bases sitting between them. Looked up from germline, CDR1 is LNHDA and CDR2 is SQIVND (reference sequence).

The chain has TRBV19 and TRBJ1-5, with TRBD1 matching over 7 bases. Unmatched junction bases numbered 8, after V lost 5 bases and J lost 4 bases. From germline, CDR1 is LNHDA and CDR2 SQIVND (reference sequence). This CDR3 has 15 amino acids. The CDR3 reads CASSRDRVGNQPQHF. The CDR3 region has the DNA TGTGCCAGTAGTCGTGACAGGGTAGGGAATCAGCCCCAGCATTTT.

This clonotype was picked up a small number of times. The chain is built from TRBV6-1 and TRBJ1-5; 7 bases map to TRBD1. J lost 6 bases, V lost 10 bases, and 9 bases had no gene match. This CDR3 contains 13 residues. The germline CDR1 and CDR2 sequences are MNHNS and SASEGT. CDR3 coding DNA: TGTGCCACCACGACAGGGAGGGGTCAGCCCCAGCATTTT. Its protein product is CATTTGRGQPQHF.

This clonotype was seen only once. CDR3 in amino acids: CSAELDRYNEQFF. The CDR3 DNA follows: TGCAGTGCCGAATTGGACAGGTACAATGAGCAGTTCTTC. The chain joins TRBV20-1 to TRBJ2-1; the match to TRBD1 covers 7 bases. J was trimmed by 4 bases and V by 6 bases; bases with no gene match: 6. Germline V lookup: CDR1 DFQATT, CDR2 SNEGSKA (reference sequence). The CDR3 has 13 amino acids.

This chain joins TRBV5-4 and TRBJ2-2; tentatively, D is TRBD2 (5 bases). The length of the CDR3 is 14 residues. Germline loops: CDR1 SGHNT, CDR2 YYREEE (reference sequence). The ends were cut back, 4 bases at V and 3 bases at J, with 10 bases in the middle. The CDR3 region has the DNA TGTGCCAGCAGCGTGGACTCTTACACCGGGGAGCTGTTTTTT. Its translation is CASSVDSYTGELFF.

The chain combines TRBV6-1 with TRBJ1-1; D gene unclear. CDR1 and CDR2 (germline): MNHNS, SASEGT. Trimming removed 2 bases at V and 2 bases at J, with 6 bases between. The CDR3 is made up of 13 amino acids. This chain's CDR3 is CASSEPFNTEAFF. CDR3 DNA: TGTGCCAGCAGTGAACCGTTTAACACTGAAGCTTTCTTT.

This CDR3 is CASSSGQVPFSRQYF. CDR3 DNA sequence: TGTGCCAGCAGCTCTGGACAGGTCCCTTTTTCCAGGCAGTACTTC. The V call is TRBV7-9, the J call TRBJ2-7; the match to TRBD1 covers 7 bases. The CDR3 is 15 amino acids. Germline V CDR1 and CDR2: SEHNR, FQNEAQ (reference sequence). After removal of 4 bases from V and 9 bases from J, the junction contained 15 bases not matched to a gene.

This clonotype was picked up many times. The V gene is TRBV6-2 or TRBV6-3, the J gene TRBJ2-1; D is ambiguous. Germline CDR1 MNHEY, CDR2 SVGEGT. With 5 bases removed from V and 4 bases from J, the gap between germline ends came to 9 bases. The CDR3 covers 13 residues. The CDR3 bases are TGTGCCAGCAGTAGACAAGTATACAATGAGCAGTTCTTC. As protein: CASSRQVYNEQFF.